The TCR beta chain under discussion was sequenced for a study of cytomegalovirus exposure and HLA in healthy donors. Whole-study findings and limits: Most subjects had HLA-A and HLA-B alleles reportedly predicted accurately by TCR beta sequences.

Remarks on this clone: Its specificity is not known.

Researchers ran the PCR with 60 Vbeta and 13 Jbeta primers. Produced via immunoSEQ multiplex PCR; TCRdb's table is partial and in-frame only. The repertoire holds about 130,000 clones, with 80% to 85% as singletons. Trimming took off 6 bases at V and 2 bases at J, with 8 bases between the two ends. The CDR3 consists of 13 residues. Germline values: CDR1 SGHTA, CDR2 FQGNSA. This TCR was sampled from a man aged 18 to 35 in good health and CMV-seronegative. The rearrangement joins TRBV7-2 to TRBJ1-5, with D possibly TRBD1 on 6 matching bases. The sequenced sample consisted of PBMCs. Here the CDR3 reads CASRPGGNQPQHF. In nucleotides, the CDR3 is TGTGCCAGCAGACCAGGGGGCAATCAGCCCCAGCATTTT.